This T cell receptor (beta chain) was obtained from a study of blood T cell repertoires in COVID-19 (dated by TCRdb to the early 2020s). Study-wide context: Samples covering the acute and convalescent phases of COVID-19 were provided by collaborators in the United States, Italy and Spain. The material from the prospective study consisted of cDNA or gDNA derived from T cells, B-cell-depleted T cells, or PBMCs. Subjects who had been exposed to COVID-19, were actively infected with it, or had recovered from it provided the deeply sampled blood TCRbeta repertoires that made up the dataset. A freely available public database, intended as a resource for researchers studying the immune response to SARS-CoV-2, is where the repertoires were released. The samples were drawn from two sources: the first 160 participants of the ongoing ImmuneRACE study, and over 950 subjects contributed by 6 global collaborators. Sample metadata almost always included a de-identified subject ID, COVID-19 status, age in years and sex. Where HLA class I and class II types were available, the types were taken from metadata supplied by the sample provider, not from assay-based typing. The paper's findings and limits, for the study overall: The amount of clinical and demographic metadata varied by source and participant and was provided uncurated.

The immunoSEQ Assay, a bias-controlled multiplex PCR, was used to amplify TCRbeta CDR3 regions from genomic DNA. Concerning the study's data processing: Nucleated cell counts per sample were estimated from amplification of reference gene primers within the assay. To quantify the absolute abundance of each unique TCRbeta CDR3 rearrangement, sequence reads were collapsed and filtered. For each sample, productive Simpson clonality was calculated as the square root of Simpson's diversity index over productive rearrangements. The source is immuneACCESS, and TCRdb retained only in-frame sequences with V and J called. Part of the clones is not carried over; for the studies checked, unresolved V genes explain less than half of this, and the remainder is unexplained. Clone size and V and J calls were adopted from that table, with D and trimming inferred from the DNA. A total of approximately 470,000 clones appear in this sample, approximately 85% of them only once. The ten largest clones represent under 4% of the sample.

Whole blood was collected in K2EDTA tubes by collaborating institutions according to the institutions' own protocols. For TCRbeta analysis, collaborator samples were shipped as frozen whole blood, as isolated PBMCs, or as DNA extracted from either sample type. This clone occurred a few times. Its antigen target is currently unknown. Per-base quality was not reported, and no clone a single base away is much larger than it. The junction shows trimming of 1 base on V and 4 bases on J, plus 14 bases between the germline ends. Its CDR3 holds 15 amino acids, cysteine through phenylalanine. The read is trimmed to its CDR3 DNA, 45 bases read in frame from base 1. The germline V gene sets CDR1 to SGHRS and CDR2 to YFSETQ.

Sequenced input: peripheral blood. The sequence derives from a human donor in a cohort sampled during active COVID-19. Recombination linked TRBV5-1 to TRBJ1-1, and possibly TRBD1, on 5 matching bases. The CDR3 region has the sequence CASSLLGQGSTEAFF. The nucleotide sequence is TGCGCCAGCAGCTTGCTTGGACAAGGATCCACTGAAGCTTTCTTT.